These 19 T cell receptor beta chains came from one sample sequenced in a study of cytomegalovirus exposure and HLA in healthy donors. The data were produced by immunoSEQ multiplex PCR, yet TCRdb's version contains in-frame clones alone and is incomplete. The data show more than 95,000 clones, roughly 93% seen once. The sample comprised PBMCs. These receptors came from a woman aged 18-30 years in good health and CMV-seronegative.

This chain links TRBV9 with TRBJ2-3, with D perhaps matching TRBD2 (6 bases). CDR1 SGDLS and CDR2 YYNGEE come from the germline V gene. CDR3 length: 17 amino acids. Between the trimmed V and J ends, which lost 4 bases and 2 bases, there was a span of 20 bases. The CDR3 region is CASSPRDSQFFTDTQYF. CDR3 nucleotides: TGTGCCAGCAGCCCGAGGGACTCCCAATTCTTCACAGATACGCAGTATTTT.

The chain joins TRBV5-1 to TRBJ2-3; 10 bases agree with TRBD2. The germline V gene has CDR1 SGHRS and CDR2 YFSETQ. V lost 0 bases and J lost 6; bases outside the gene matches: 4. This CDR3 spans 15 amino acids. The CDR3 spells CASSLEAGGSDTQYF. DNA for the CDR3: TGCGCCAGCAGCTTGGAAGCGGGGGGGTCCGATACGCAGTATTTT.

This clone was recorded once. The V call is TRBV27, the J call TRBJ2-1, with a possible D match to TRBD2 (5 bases). The germline V and J ends were trimmed by 7 bases and 2 bases, with 9 bases remaining between them. In germline, CDR1 is MNHEY, CDR2 SMNVEV (reference sequence). This CDR3 is built from 13 residues. The CDR3 here is CASKKAAYNEQFF. In DNA, the CDR3 is TGTGCCAGCAAAAAAGCGGCCTACAATGAGCAGTTCTTC.

V gene TRBV13 combines with J gene TRBJ2-1; TRBD2 matches 8 bases. The ends lost 1 base at V and 8 bases at J; junction bases unmatched: 4. Germline V gene data show CDR1 as PRHDT and CDR2 as FYEKMQ (reference sequence). This CDR3 has 14 residues. CDR3 residues: CASSLVAGLDEQFF. The CDR3 DNA sequence: TGTGCCAGCAGCTTAGTAGCGGGACTGGATGAGCAGTTCTTC.

For the CDR3, the DNA is TGCGCCAGCAGCCAGCCAGGGCGTGCCTACGAGCAGTACTTC. Its protein product is CASSQPGRAYEQYF. The rearrangement joins TRBV4-1 to TRBJ2-7, with D perhaps matching TRBD1 (5 bases). Germline V gene data show CDR1 as MGHRA and CDR2 as YSYEKL. The CDR3 has 14 residues. The V gene lost 3 bases and the J gene lost 2 bases, with 11 bases spanning the gap.

In the case of this clone: Within the sample, other DNA sequences also encode this same CDR3. The chain recombines TRBV9 with TRBJ2-1, with D possibly matching TRBD2 (6 bases). V lost 2 bases, J lost 0 bases, and 9 bases lay in between. In germline, CDR1 is SGDLS, CDR2 YYNGEE. This CDR3 comprises 15 residues. The chain's CDR3 is CASSVSGSSYNEQFF. CDR3 nucleotide sequence: TGTGCCAGCAGCGTTAGCGGAAGCTCCTACAATGAGCAGTTCTTC.

The V and J genes are TRBV6-1 and TRBJ1-1; D uncertain. Germline assignment: CDR1 MNHNS and CDR2 SASEGT. V lost 5 bases to trimming and J lost 4 bases, with 11 bases between them. The CDR3 consists of 13 residues. The CDR3 here is CASSRHGSTEAFF. For the CDR3, the DNA is TGTGCCAGCAGTCGACACGGCTCCACTGAAGCTTTCTTT.

The chain combines TRBV6-1 with TRBJ2-2, with TRBD2 matching over 9 bases. The V segment lost 7 bases and the J segment 1 base; nucleotides outside the gene matches: 4. The CDR3 length is 15 residues. The germline CDR1 and CDR2 sequences are MNHNS and SASEGT. For the CDR3, the DNA is TGTGCCAGCACTGGGACTAGCCTGAACACCGGGGAGCTGTTTTTT. This encodes CASTGTSLNTGELFF.

The rearrangement links TRBV7-9 to TRBJ1-1; D is unresolved. CDR3 length equals 13 residues. The V end lost 5 bases, the J end lost 0 bases, and 7 bases lay between the germline ends. Germline V gives CDR1 SEHNR, CDR2 FQNEAQ (reference sequence). The CDR3 sequence: CASSPSVNTEAFF. Here the CDR3 DNA reads TGTGCCAGCAGCCCCTCAGTGAACACTGAAGCTTTCTTT.

The chain recombines TRBV18 with TRBJ2-5; TRBD2 matches 9 bases. CDR1 is KGHSH and CDR2 is LQKENI in the germline V gene. This CDR3 region has 17 residues. V trimming: 2 bases; J trimming: 5 bases; junction bases outside the gene matches: 12. DNA for the CDR3: TGTGCCAGCTCACCAAGCGTCAGCGGGGGGTCCCGGGAGACCCAGTACTTC. It is translated as CASSPSVSGGSRETQYF.

The rearrangement links TRBV6-5 to TRBJ1-2; possible D gene TRBD1, 5 bases. The CDR3 length is 15 residues. Germline V gene data show CDR1 as MNHEY and CDR2 as SVGAGI. V was cut by 5 bases and J by 8 bases, with 21 bases left in between. In DNA, the CDR3 is TGTGCCAGCAGTCCTCGGTGGGGGGAATTAGGAGGCTACACCTTC. Translation gives CASSPRWGELGGYTF.

The V and J genes are TRBV28 and TRBJ2-7; D possibly corresponds to TRBD2 (5 bases). Germline lookup yields CDR1 MDHEN and CDR2 SYDVKM. With 7 bases removed from V and 4 bases from J, the gap between germline ends came to 20 bases. The CDR3 loop spans 15 amino acids. The CDR3, as DNA: TGTGCCAGCATGCGGTCGGGAAAACCACAATACGAGCAGTACTTC. It is translated as CASMRSGKPQYEQYF.

CDR3 region: CASSLNGQGGEKLFF. CDR3 DNA: TGTGCCAGCAGCCTTAATGGACAGGGCGGTGAAAAACTGTTTTTT. This chain links TRBV9 with TRBJ1-4, with 8 bases identical to TRBD1. With V trimmed by 4 bases and J by 7 bases, 9 bases remained unmatched. The germline gives CDR1 SGDLS, CDR2 YYNGEE. The CDR3 is 15 amino acids.

This chain joins TRBV6-4 and TRBJ1-4; D is possibly TRBD1 (6 bases). CDR1 is MRHNA and CDR2 is SNTAGT in the germline V gene. This CDR3 spans 13 amino acids. Trimming pared 7 bases from V and 7 bases from J, leaving 13 bases between. CDR3 region: CASISGDFEKLFF. In DNA form, the CDR3 reads TGTGCCAGCATTTCAGGGGATTTTGAAAAACTGTTTTTT.

This clone was picked up one time. V usage is TRBV5-1 and J usage is TRBJ2-2, with D tentatively TRBD1 (5 bases). The V end was cut by 2 bases, the J end by 4 bases, with 24 bases between. Germline V CDR1 and CDR2: SGHRS, YFSETQ. The CDR3 has 19 residues. CDR3 loop: CASSLRSSTAWASTGELFF. CDR3 sequence (DNA): TGCGCCAGCAGCTTAAGATCATCGACAGCTTGGGCGAGCACCGGGGAGCTGTTTTTT.

The rearrangement joins TRBV28 to TRBJ2-3; TRBD2 matches at 9 bases. The germline V gene has CDR1 MDHEN and CDR2 SYDVKM. V shed 4 bases, J shed 3 bases, and the junction held 8 bases outside the gene matches. The CDR3 has 16 amino acids. The CDR3 protein is CASSSPSGMLTDTQYF. The CDR3 DNA reads as TGTGCCAGCAGTTCCCCTAGCGGGATGTTAACAGATACGCAGTATTTT.

CDR3 residues: CASSRFTAGNTGELFF. The CDR3 DNA reads TGTGCCAGCAGCCGATTCACAGCAGGGAACACCGGGGAGCTGTTTTTT. This chain uses TRBV7-2 with TRBJ2-2; D gene uncertain. This CDR3 is built from 16 residues. The V end lost 5 bases, the J end lost 1 base, and 14 bases lay between the germline ends. The germline CDR1 and CDR2 sequences are SGHTA and FQGNSA.

V gene TRBV2 combines with J gene TRBJ1-1, with a possible D match to TRBD1 (5 bases). Germline V gene lookup returns CDR1 SNHLY and CDR2 FYNNEI. There are 13 residues in the CDR3. The V end lost 4 bases, the J end lost 4 bases, and 10 bases lay between the germline ends. The CDR3 here is CASSGREITEAFF. The CDR3 DNA reads TGTGCCAGCAGTGGCAGGGAAATCACTGAAGCTTTCTTT.

The rearrangement links TRBV5-1 to TRBJ2-2; perhaps TRBD1 as D (5 bases). The CDR3 runs 13 residues. Deletions cut 0 bases from V and 6 bases from J, with 6 bases between. Germline V gene sequence: CDR1 SGHRS, CDR2 YFSETQ. CDR3 in amino acids: CASSLVGPGELFF. CDR3 in DNA: TGCGCCAGCAGCTTGGTGGGGCCCGGGGAGCTGTTTTTT.